This T cell receptor beta chain was documented in a study of cytomegalovirus exposure and HLA in healthy donors. 13 Jbeta primers and 60 Vbeta primers were used for the PCR. This table comes from immunoSEQ multiplex PCR, and its TCRdb copy is limited to in-frame clones, with some not included. The repertoire holds 75,000 to 100,000 clones, with under 85% as singletons. J gave up 3 bases and V 4 bases, and 6 bases lay outside the gene matches. The length of the CDR3 is 15 residues. Germline V gene lookup returns CDR1 MGHRA and CDR2 YSYEKL. Study results and caveats: Donors were assumed by presence/absence analyses to have roughly uniform sequencing depth. Later on, an analysis found that several of the most significant clusters appeared to be linked to common viral pathogens, which included parvovirus B19. Most TCR sequences proved rare, with some public TCRs found in many donors. An analysis that came later showed most CMV-associated TCR beta chains appearing HLA-restricted.

As for this clone: Its target is unknown.

Sequences were obtained from PBMCs. The chain carries TRBV4-1 and TRBJ2-7; 10 bases match TRBD1. The receptor's source is a man aged 18-30 years in good health and CMV-seropositive. CDR3 bases: TGCGCCAGCAGCCTTAAGGACAGGGGGGGCTACGAGCAGTACTTC. It is translated as CASSLKDRGGYEQYF.